This TCR beta chain stems from a study of T-cell memory formation after mild COVID-19. The V end lost 3 bases, the J end lost 4 bases, and 13 bases lay between the germline ends. The CDR3 has 13 amino acids. Germline V CDR1 and CDR2: SQVTM, ANQGSEA. TCRdb redid the calling of the 5' RACE reads with MiXCR, one entry per CDR3 protein. The top ten clones hold 8.8% of a sample with about 430,000 distinct CDR3 sequences, around 24% of them seen once. This chain joins TRBV29-1 and TRBJ2-7; D call uncertain. This receptor was obtained from an adult woman who had mild COVID-19 (a few samples of this study predate the infection). Cell type and time point are not known. Material: PBMCs or a T cell subset sorted from them (not recorded which). The CDR3 DNA reads TGCAGCGTTGAGTATAGGGATTCGTACGAGCAGTACTTC. Encoded protein: CSVEYRDSYEQYF.